What follows is one TCR beta chain and its context. Its antigen is not identified. This specimen belongs to a study of cytomegalovirus exposure and HLA in healthy donors. Participants comprised healthy donors of bone marrow. The CDR3 contains 14 residues. CDR1 and CDR2 from the germline V gene are MDHEN and SYDVKM. V shed 4 bases, J shed 6 bases, and the junction held 9 bases outside the gene matches. PCR used 60 Vbeta primers and 13 Jbeta primers. Assay used: immunoSEQ multiplex PCR; TCRdb lists only in-frame clones, some missing. The sample includes approximately 160,000 clones, over 70% of them seen just once. Study-level results: Productive rates of about 90% or about 30% were seen for most TCR beta V segments in an earlier analysis. The study labeled more than 150 TCR beta chains cytomegalovirus-associated.

The receptor was derived from a woman between 45 and 60 years old in good health and CMV-seropositive. The sample consisted of PBMCs. This chain joins TRBV28 and TRBJ2-7, with TRBD1 matching 7 bases. In DNA form, the CDR3 reads TGTGCCAGCAGTTCAGGGGGACCGAGGGGCGAGCAGTACTTC. Its protein product is CASSSGGPRGEQYF.